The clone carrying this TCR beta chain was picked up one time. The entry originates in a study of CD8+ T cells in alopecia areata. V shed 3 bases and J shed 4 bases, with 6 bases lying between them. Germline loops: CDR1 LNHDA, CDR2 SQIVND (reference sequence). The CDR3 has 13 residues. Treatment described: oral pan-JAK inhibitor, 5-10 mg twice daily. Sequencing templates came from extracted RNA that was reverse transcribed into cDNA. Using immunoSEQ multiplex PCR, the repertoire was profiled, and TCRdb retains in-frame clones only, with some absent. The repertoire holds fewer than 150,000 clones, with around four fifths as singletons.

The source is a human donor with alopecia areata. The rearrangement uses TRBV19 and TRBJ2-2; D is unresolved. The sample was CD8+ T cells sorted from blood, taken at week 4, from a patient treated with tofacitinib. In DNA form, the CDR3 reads TGTGCCAGTAGTATCGCTACCACCGGGGAGCTGTTTTTT. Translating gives CASSIATTGELFF.